This T cell receptor beta chain was captured by sequencing in a study of pediatric ulcerative colitis. One to two pinch biopsies were taken from the rectum during colonoscopy. Notes on the study in general: Acute severe colitis showed lower rectal diversity from clonal expansions. Some T cells in rectal biopsies may come from blood, especially with overt colitis.

Notes on this clone: Its antigen remains unidentified.

The table came from immunoSEQ multiplex PCR; TCRdb's copy has only in-frame clones and leaves some out. This sample has roughly 45,000 clones, with over 70% found just once. Sequencing used gut tissue. This receptor was obtained from a girl between 5 and 17 years old with moderate ulcerative colitis.

The CDR3 here is CASSQEQSTDTQYF. CDR3 nucleotide sequence: TGCGCCAGCAGCCAAGAACAGAGCACAGATACGCAGTATTTT. The rearrangement joins TRBV4-3 to TRBJ2-3; D gene unclear. CDR1 is LGHNA, CDR2 YSLEER, per germline. The length of the CDR3 is 14 residues. V was pared by 0 bases and J by 0 bases, with 4 bases between.